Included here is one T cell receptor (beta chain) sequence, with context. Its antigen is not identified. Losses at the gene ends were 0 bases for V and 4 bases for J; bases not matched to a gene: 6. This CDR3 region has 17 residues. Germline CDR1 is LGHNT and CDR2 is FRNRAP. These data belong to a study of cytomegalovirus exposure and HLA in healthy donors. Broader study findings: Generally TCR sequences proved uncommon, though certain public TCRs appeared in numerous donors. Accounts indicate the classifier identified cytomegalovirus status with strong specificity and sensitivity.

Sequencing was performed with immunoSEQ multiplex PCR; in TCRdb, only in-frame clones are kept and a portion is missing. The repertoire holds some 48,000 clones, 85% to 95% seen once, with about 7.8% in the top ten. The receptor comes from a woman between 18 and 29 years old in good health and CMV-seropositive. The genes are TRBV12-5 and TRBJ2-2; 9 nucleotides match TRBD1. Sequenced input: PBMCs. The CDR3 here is CASGLVTGTGSTGELFF. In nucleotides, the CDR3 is TGTGCTAGTGGTTTGGTAACCGGGACAGGGTCCACCGGGGAGCTGTTTTTT.